This is a list of T cell receptor beta chains from one sample in a study of cytomegalovirus exposure and HLA in healthy donors. Method: immunoSEQ multiplex PCR; TCRdb's copy keeps in-frame clones and lacks some. The sample carries about 100,000 clones, roughly three fifths recorded once. The sequenced material came from PBMCs. Every receptor here comes from a human donor in good health. The CDR3 runs from the conserved cysteine through the conserved F or W. The D gene is left open where the match is weak. Size tells how often a clone was seen (once, few, many) or the class of an expanded clone, and some rows leave it out.

size: NA
D: NA
V: TRBV2
J: TRBJ1-3
DNA: TGTGCCAGCAGTGGTCTACCACCGGGGGGAAACACCATATATTTT
CDR3: CASSGLPPGGNTIYF

size: NA
D: TRBD2
V: TRBV19
J: TRBJ2-7
DNA: TGTGCCAGTAGTATGGCTAGCGGGACTACCTACGAGCAGTACTTC
CDR3: CASSMASGTTYEQYF

size: NA
D: NA
V: TRBV5-1
J: TRBJ2-2
DNA: TGCGCCAGCAGCTCGGCTAGCGTCGGGACCGGGGAGCTGTTTTTT
CDR3: CASSSASVGTGELFF

size: NA
D: TRBD2
V: TRBV10-3
J: TRBJ2-7
DNA: TGTGCCATCAGTGCTCCCTCTACTAGCGGGAACTCCTACGAGCAGTACTTC
CDR3: CAISAPSTSGNSYEQYF

size: NA
D: NA
V: TRBV10-2
J: TRBJ2-7
DNA: TGCGCCAGCAGGACCCGGGAGAGCTCCTACGAGCAGTACTTC
CDR3: CASRTRESSYEQYF

size: NA
D: NA
V: TRBV2
J: TRBJ2-7
DNA: TGTGCCAGCCTGAAGGTGGATAGCGCCTACGAGCAGTACTTC
CDR3: CASLKVDSAYEQYF

size: NA
D: NA
V: TRBV4-1
J: TRBJ2-7
DNA: TGCGCCAGCAGCCAAGAGAGCTCCTACGAGCAGTACTTC
CDR3: CASSQESSYEQYF

size: NA
D: TRBD1
V: TRBV19
J: TRBJ1-5
DNA: TGTGCCAGTAGTCCCCGGACAGGGTGGGATAGCAATCAGCCCCAGCATTTT
CDR3: CASSPRTGWDSNQPQHF

size: once
D: TRBD1
V: TRBV14
J: TRBJ2-2
DNA: TGTGCCAGCAGCCATAAGGGTTTGGGACAGGGGGCGACCGGGGAGCTGTTTTTT
CDR3: CASSHKGLGQGATGELFF

size: NA
D: TRBD2
V: TRBV7-9
J: TRBJ2-1
DNA: TGTGCCAGCAGCTCACTAGCGGGAGCATTTAATGAGCAGTTCTTC
CDR3: CASSSLAGAFNEQFF

size: few
D: TRBD1
V: TRBV9
J: TRBJ2-1
DNA: TGTGCCAGCAGCCCTAGGACAGGGCGCAATGAGCAGTTCTTC
CDR3: CASSPRTGRNEQFF

size: NA
D: TRBD1
V: TRBV7-9
J: TRBJ2-3
DNA: TGTGCCAGCAGCTTAGGGGACAGGGGTTTGAGAGATACGCAGTATTTT
CDR3: CASSLGDRGLRDTQYF

size: NA
D: TRBD1
V: TRBV28
J: TRBJ1-1
DNA: TGTGCCAGCATCATAACAGGGGGCGGTGAAGCTTTCTTT
CDR3: CASIITGGGEAFF

size: NA
D: NA
V: TRBV15
J: TRBJ2-2
DNA: TGTGCCACGTCTCCCTCGAACACCGGGGAGCTGTTTTTT
CDR3: CATSPSNTGELFF

size: NA
D: TRBD2
V: TRBV5-6
J: TRBJ2-7
DNA: TGTGCCAGCAGCTCCTCGACTAGCGGGAAAGACGAGCAGTACTTC
CDR3: CASSSSTSGKDEQYF

size: NA
D: NA
V: TRBV4-1
J: TRBJ2-7
DNA: TGCGCCAGCAGCCAAGATTTCTTTACCGGGGTTTCTTACGAGCAGTACTTC
CDR3: CASSQDFFTGVSYEQYF

size: NA
D: NA
V: TRBV6-5
J: TRBJ2-1
DNA: TGTGCCAGCAGTCCGGAGGGCTACAATGAGCAGTTCTTC
CDR3: CASSPEGYNEQFF

size: NA
D: NA
V: TRBV6-1
J: TRBJ2-7
DNA: TGTGCCAGCTATGGGGATTGGGGCCCCCGGAACGAGCAGTACTTC
CDR3: CASYGDWGPRNEQYF

size: few
D: TRBD1
V: TRBV19
J: TRBJ1-2
DNA: TGTGCCAGTAAGGGGGACAGCCTACACTATGGCTACACCTTC
CDR3: CASKGDSLHYGYTF

size: few
D: NA
V: TRBV6-1
J: TRBJ2-3
DNA: TGTGCCAGCAGTGAGGGACACAACACAGATACGCAGTATTTT
CDR3: CASSEGHNTDTQYF

size: NA
D: TRBD2
V: TRBV7-2
J: TRBJ2-1
DNA: TGTGCCAGCAGCTTAGACAGCGGGAGAAATGAGCAGTTCTTC
CDR3: CASSLDSGRNEQFF

size: NA
D: TRBD2
V: TRBV6-4
J: TRBJ2-7
DNA: TGTGCCAGCAGTGACCAAATTAGCGGGAGTCTGGGGGTACTGGAATACGAGCAGTACTTC
CDR3: CASSDQISGSLGVLEYEQYF

size: few
D: NA
V: TRBV7-9
J: TRBJ2-7
DNA: TGTGCCAGCAGGGACATGGGCTACGAGCAGTACTTC
CDR3: CASRDMGYEQYF